What follows describes a single T cell receptor (beta chain). No antigen is known for it. This entry is derived from a study of CD4+ T cells in melanoma. The study's findings and limits: Neoantigen-specific CD4+ T cells in melanoma reportedly had diverse differentiation states. A reported correlation linked neoantigen-specific CD4+ T cells to CD8+, macrophage and B cell function.

Germline CDR1 is LNHDA and CDR2 is SQIVND (reference sequence). With 0 bases clipped from V and 5 bases from J, the junction kept 6 bases outside the gene matches. The CDR3 length is 16 residues. Produced via immunoSEQ multiplex PCR; TCRdb's table is partial and in-frame only. The top ten clones hold about 23% of a sample with some 9,600 clones, around 67% of them seen once. The receptor was derived from a human donor with melanoma. Sequenced sample: cells from a culture (not recorded whether cultured in vitro). V and J are TRBV19 and TRBJ2-3; 9 bases map to TRBD2. The CDR3 loop is CASSIDLLAGKDTQYF. DNA of the CDR3: TGTGCCAGTAGTATAGATCTTCTAGCGGGGAAAGATACGCAGTATTTT.